The 19 T cell receptor beta chains in this list originate from one sample, sequenced in a study of cytomegalovirus exposure and HLA in healthy donors. The PCR ran on 60 Vbeta and 13 Jbeta primers. TCRdb's copy holds only in-frame clones and misses some; the assay was immunoSEQ multiplex PCR. The sample has around 160,000 clones; roughly 65% are singletons. The sample comprised PBMCs. These receptors all come from a woman younger than 30 in good health and CMV-seropositive.

This clone was seen just once. V gene TRBV13 combines with J gene TRBJ2-7; D is perhaps TRBD1 (5 bases). In germline, CDR1 is PRHDT, CDR2 FYEKMQ (reference sequence). The CDR3 spans 16 residues. Deletions cut 2 bases from V and 2 bases from J, with 16 bases between. The CDR3 DNA follows: TGTGCCAGCAGCTTATTGGGGCGTGTTGGGACCTACGAGCAGTACTTC. Translated: CASSLLGRVGTYEQYF.

The chain has TRBV7-9 and TRBJ2-3; D uncertain. The germline V gene has CDR1 SEHNR and CDR2 FQNEAQ (reference sequence). The CDR3 is 13 amino acids. Trimming removed 6 bases at V and 4 bases at J, with 11 bases between. CDR3 nucleotide sequence: TGTGCCAGCAGAGCCTCCGGTTCAGATACGCAGTATTTT. Translation: CASRASGSDTQYF.

The genes are TRBV15 and TRBJ2-2; 8 nucleotides match TRBD1. The CDR3 covers 13 residues. Germline CDR1 LNHNV, CDR2 YYDKDF (reference sequence). After removal of 9 bases from V and 3 bases from J, the junction contained 3 bases not matched to a gene. The CDR3 is CATGTGDTGELFF. The CDR3 DNA reads as TGTGCCACTGGGACAGGAGACACCGGGGAGCTGTTTTTT. The complete variable domain, with remaining parts taken from reference TRBV15 and TRBJ2-2, reads DAMVIQNPRYQVTQFGKPVTLSCSQTLNHNVMYWYQQKSSQAPKLLFHYYDKDFNNEADTPDNFQSRRPNTSFCFLDIRSPGLGDTAMYLCATGTGDTGELFFGEGSRLTVL.

The rearrangement uses TRBV11-2 and TRBJ2-5; D might be TRBD2 (5 bases). Trimming left V 5 bases short and J 14 bases short, with 18 bases between. This CDR3 has 12 residues. Per germline, CDR1 SGHAT and CDR2 FQNNGV. The CDR3 reads CASSPPGGLPYF. The CDR3 DNA reads as TGTGCCAGCAGCCCCCCCGGCGGACTCCCCTACTTC.

This chain links TRBV5-1 with TRBJ1-3, with no clear D. The CDR3 sequence is 16 residues long. Germline CDR1 and CDR2: SGHRS and YFSETQ. Trimming took 1 base from V and 0 from J, leaving 11 bases between them. This CDR3 is CASSLNTPISGNTIYF. The CDR3 nucleotides read TGCGCCAGCAGCTTGAACACCCCAATCTCTGGAAACACCATATATTTT.

The CDR3 DNA reads TGTGCCAGCAGCTTAGATGACAGGGCCCGGGAGACCCAGTACTTC. This gives the protein CASSLDDRARETQYF. V and J are TRBV7-2 and TRBJ2-5; TRBD1 aligns across 7 bases. The CDR3 contains 15 residues. J lost 5 bases, V lost 1 base, and 7 bases had no gene match. CDR1 is SGHTA and CDR2 is FQGNSA in the germline V gene.

Only a few counts were recorded for this clone. V and J are TRBV27 and TRBJ1-5, with D possibly matching TRBD1 (6 bases). The germline CDR1 and CDR2 sequences are MNHEY and SMNVEV (reference sequence). With 5 bases removed from V and 2 bases from J, the gap between germline ends came to 13 bases. The length of the CDR3 is 15 residues. CDR3 bases: TGTGCCAGCAGTAGTTCAGGACAGCGCAATCAGCCCCAGCATTTT. Its translation is CASSSSGQRNQPQHF.

The chain is built from TRBV30 and TRBJ1-3, with D possibly being TRBD1 (5 bases). The CDR3 is made up of 14 amino acids. V was trimmed by 3 bases and J by 0 bases, leaving 9 bases between them. Germline V gene lookup returns CDR1 GTSNPN and CDR2 SVGIG (reference sequence). The CDR3 region has the DNA TGTGCCTGGAGCCCTGGACACTCTGGAAACACCATATATTTT. Its protein is CAWSPGHSGNTIYF. Looking up the rest from reference TRBV30 and TRBJ1-3 gives the full variable domain: SQTIHQWPATLVQPVGSPLSLECTVEGTSNPNLYWYRQAAGRGLQLLFYSVGIGQISSEVPQNLSASRPQDRQFILSSKKLLLSDSGFYLCAWSPGHSGNTIYFGEGSWLTVV.

The chain couples TRBV5-4 to TRBJ1-3; the match to TRBD1 covers 9 bases. The J segment lost 4 bases and the V segment lost 3 bases, leaving 2 bases of the junction unmatched. The germline CDR1 and CDR2 sequences are SGHNT and YYREEE (reference sequence). The CDR3 extends over 14 amino acids. Written as DNA, the CDR3 is TGTGCCAGCAGCTACGGGACAGGGGGAAACACCATATATTTT. Its protein is CASSYGTGGNTIYF.

This clone was seen once. The chain carries TRBV13 and TRBJ2-1, with 8 bases that match TRBD2. Trimming took 5 bases from V and 8 from J; bases not matched to a gene: 17. CDR3 length: 17 amino acids. CDR1 and CDR2 (germline): PRHDT, FYEKMQ (reference sequence). The CDR3 is CASSLPTAGGIPHEQFF. As DNA, the CDR3 is TGTGCCAGCAGCCTCCCCACGGCGGGGGGTATCCCCCATGAGCAGTTCTTC.

This clone was recorded a few times. The chain has TRBV10-1 and TRBJ2-7; TRBD1 might be the D (5 bases). CDR1 and CDR2 from the germline V gene are WNHNN and SYGVQD (reference sequence). V was shortened by 0 bases and J by 2 bases, with 11 bases between the two germline ends. The CDR3 extends over 15 amino acids. For the CDR3, the DNA is TGCGCCAGCAGTGAGTCAGGGGCCTACACCTACGAGCAGTACTTC. Protein product: CASSESGAYTYEQYF.

This clone was observed a handful of times. This chain connects TRBV5-1 to TRBJ2-5, with TRBD2 matching 10 bases. The CDR3 is made up of 15 amino acids. Trimming took 5 bases from V and 2 from J; bases not matched to a gene: 6. Germline V lookup: CDR1 SGHRS, CDR2 YFSETQ. The CDR3 region has the DNA TGCGCCAGCAGATCGGCTAGCGGGGGACAAGAGACCCAGTACTTC. This sequence encodes CASRSASGGQETQYF.

The chain is built from TRBV7-9 and TRBJ2-1; 8 bases agree with TRBD1. Trimming cost V 5 bases and J 1 base; bases outside gene matches: 4. This CDR3 has 15 residues. The V gene's germline CDR1 is SEHNR and CDR2 FQNEAQ (reference sequence). CDR3: CASSNRDRSYNEQFF. The CDR3 DNA reads TGTGCCAGCAGCAACCGGGACAGGTCCTACAATGAGCAGTTCTTC.

V and J are TRBV10-3 and TRBJ1-5; TRBD1 matches 8 bases. The length of the CDR3 is 13 residues. V was clipped by 10 bases and J by 7 bases; unmatched bases: 9. Germline CDR1 is ENHRY and CDR2 is SYGVKD. The CDR3 sequence: CATSQGGNQPQHF. CDR3 DNA: TGTGCCACCTCACAGGGGGGGAACCAGCCCCAGCATTTT.

The J gene is TRBJ1-1, the V gene TRBV27, with D maybe TRBD1 (5 bases). Trimming stripped 3 bases from V and 6 bases from J, with 14 bases between. Germline assignment: CDR1 MNHEY and CDR2 SMNVEV (reference sequence). This CDR3 spans 14 amino acids. The CDR3 coding sequence is TGTGCCAGCAGTTTCTACTACAGGCGCGCTGAAGCTTTCTTT. Translation: CASSFYYRRAEAFF.

V is TRBV7-9 and J is TRBJ2-3, with a weak D call TRBD1 (6 bases). V was clipped by 1 base and J by 1 base, with 9 bases between them. This CDR3 has 15 residues. Germline loops: CDR1 SEHNR, CDR2 FQNEAQ (reference sequence). CDR3 region: CASSLGAGGTDTQYF. In DNA, the CDR3 is TGTGCCAGCAGCTTAGGGGCAGGGGGCACAGATACGCAGTATTTT.

V gene TRBV5-1 combines with J gene TRBJ1-4, with 8 bases identical to TRBD1. The CDR3 length is 16 residues. With V trimmed by 0 bases and J by 3 bases, 4 bases remained unmatched. Germline V gene data show CDR1 as SGHRS and CDR2 as YFSETQ. This CDR3 is CASSLGPGQANEKLFF. In nucleotides, the CDR3 is TGCGCCAGCAGCTTGGGTCCGGGACAGGCTAATGAAAAACTGTTTTTT.

The chain recombines TRBV19 with TRBJ2-3; 12 positions agree with TRBD2. CDR3 length: 13 amino acids. Germline CDR1 and CDR2: LNHDA and SQIVND (reference sequence). The CDR3 here is CGTSGGMTDTQYF. The CDR3 DNA reads as TGTGGAACTAGCGGGGGGATGACAGATACGCAGTATTTT.

Here the CDR3 DNA reads TGTGCCAGTAGTCTCTGGACAGGGGGGGGCTACGAGCAGTACTTC. It is translated as CASSLWTGGGYEQYF. The J gene is TRBJ2-7, the V gene TRBV19; TRBD1 agrees at 10 bases. The V and J ends lost 5 bases and 3 bases, in that order; junction bases with no gene match: 7. Germline-derived CDR1 and CDR2 are LNHDA and SQIVND (reference sequence). The CDR3 is 15 amino acids. Supplemented by reference TRBV19 and TRBJ2-7, the full variable domain reads DGGITQSPKYLFRKEGQNVTLSCEQNLNHDAMYWYRQDPGQGLRLIYYSQIVNDFQKGDIAEGYSVSREKKESFPLTVTSAQKNPTAFYLCASSLWTGGGYEQYFGPGTRLTVT.